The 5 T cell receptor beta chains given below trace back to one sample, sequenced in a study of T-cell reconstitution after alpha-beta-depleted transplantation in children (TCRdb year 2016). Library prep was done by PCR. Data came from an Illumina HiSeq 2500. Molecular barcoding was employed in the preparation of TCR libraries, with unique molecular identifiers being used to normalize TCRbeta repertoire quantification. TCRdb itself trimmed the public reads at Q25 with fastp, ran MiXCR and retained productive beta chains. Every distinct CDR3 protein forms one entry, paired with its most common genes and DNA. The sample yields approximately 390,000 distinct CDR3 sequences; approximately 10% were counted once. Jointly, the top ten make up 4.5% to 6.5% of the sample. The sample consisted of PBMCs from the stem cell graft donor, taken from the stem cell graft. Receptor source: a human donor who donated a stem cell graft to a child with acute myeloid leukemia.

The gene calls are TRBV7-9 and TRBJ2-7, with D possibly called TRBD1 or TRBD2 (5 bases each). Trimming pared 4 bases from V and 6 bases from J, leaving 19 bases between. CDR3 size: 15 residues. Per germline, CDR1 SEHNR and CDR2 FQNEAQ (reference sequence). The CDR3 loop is CASSSTRGQFSEQYF. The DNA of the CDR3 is TGTGCCAGCAGCTCTACTAGGGGTCAGTTCTCCGAGCAGTACTTC.

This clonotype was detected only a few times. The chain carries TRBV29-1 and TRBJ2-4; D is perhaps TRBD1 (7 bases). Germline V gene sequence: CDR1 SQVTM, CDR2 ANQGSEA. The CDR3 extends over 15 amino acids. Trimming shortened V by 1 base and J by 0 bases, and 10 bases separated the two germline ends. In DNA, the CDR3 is TGCAGCGTTGAAGGCAGGGGGGTAGCCAAAAACATTCAGTACTTC. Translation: CSVEGRGVAKNIQYF.

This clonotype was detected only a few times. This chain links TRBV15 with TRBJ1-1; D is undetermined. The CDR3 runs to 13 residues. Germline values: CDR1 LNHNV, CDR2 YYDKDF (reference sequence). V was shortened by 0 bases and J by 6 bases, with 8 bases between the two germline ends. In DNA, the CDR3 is TGTGCCACCAGCAGAGATTTGGAATCTGAAGCTTTCTTT. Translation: CATSRDLESEAFF.

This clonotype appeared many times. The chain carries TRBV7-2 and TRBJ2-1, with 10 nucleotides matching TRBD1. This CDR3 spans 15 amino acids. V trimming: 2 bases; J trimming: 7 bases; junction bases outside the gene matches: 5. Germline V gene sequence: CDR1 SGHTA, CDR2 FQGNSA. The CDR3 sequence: CASSLRQGAGNEQFF. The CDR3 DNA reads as TGTGCCAGCAGCTTAAGACAGGGGGCTGGAAATGAGCAGTTCTTC. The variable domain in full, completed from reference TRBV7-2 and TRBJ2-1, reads GAGVSQSPSNKVTEKGKDVELRCDPISGHTALYWYRQSLGQGLEFLIYFQGNSAPDKSGLPSDRFSAERTGGSVSTLTIQRTQQEDSAVYLCASSLRQGAGNEQFFGPGTRLTVL.

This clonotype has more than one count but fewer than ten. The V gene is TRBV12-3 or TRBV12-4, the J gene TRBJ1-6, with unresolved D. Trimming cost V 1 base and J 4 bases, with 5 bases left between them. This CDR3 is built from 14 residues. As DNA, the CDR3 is TGTGCCAGCAGTTTAGACCAGTATAATTCACCCCTCCACTTT. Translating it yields CASSLDQYNSPLHF.